Below, 8 T cell receptor beta chains from the same sample are listed, as sequenced in a study of control samples from healthy donors and cancer patients. Generated by immunoSEQ multiplex PCR, the TCRdb table keeps only in-frame clones and is missing some. The sample contains approximately 190,000 clones, 91% of which appear only once. Sequenced input: blood. These receptors were obtained from a man aged 30-40 years in good health.

As for this clone: This specimen includes other DNA sequences encoding the same CDR3. Here the CDR3 reads CASSQGGTYEQYF. In DNA form, the CDR3 reads TGTGCCAGCAGCCAGGGGGGCACCTACGAGCAGTACTTC. This chain joins TRBV3-1 (or the pseudogene TRBV3-2) and TRBJ2-7; D is possibly TRBD1 or TRBD2 (6 bases each). CDR1 is LGHDT, CDR2 YNNKEL, per germline (reference sequence). The V gene lost 3 bases and the J gene lost 2 bases, with 8 bases spanning the gap. The CDR3 has 13 amino acids.

The chain is built from TRBV10-3 and TRBJ1-2, with D perhaps matching TRBD1 (5 bases). In germline, CDR1 is ENHRY, CDR2 SYGVKD. The CDR3 consists of 15 residues. V lost 2 bases to trimming and J lost 5 bases, with 15 bases between them. DNA of the CDR3: TGTGCCATCAGTGAGATGGTTTCAGGGAAATATGGCTACACCTTC. Protein product: CAISEMVSGKYGYTF.

In the case of this clone: Other DNA variants within this sample encode the same CDR3. The V and J genes are TRBV11-2 and TRBJ1-6, with 8 nucleotides matching TRBD1. Germline values: CDR1 SGHAT, CDR2 FQNNGV. The CDR3 totals 16 residues. V was clipped by 1 base and J by 7 bases; unmatched bases: 6. The chain's CDR3 is CASSLGGDRRNSPLHF. DNA of the CDR3: TGTGCCAGCAGCTTAGGGGGGGACAGGCGAAATTCACCCCTCCACTTT.

This clone was seen a handful of times. The chain recombines TRBV5-1 with TRBJ1-3; D perhaps matches TRBD1 (5 bases). This CDR3 has 12 amino acids. V lost 0 bases and J lost 7, with 5 bases in between. Germline V gene data show CDR1 as SGHRS and CDR2 as YFSETQ. The CDR3 coding sequence is TGCGCCAGCAGCTTGGGGGACAACACCATATATTTT. Protein: CASSLGDNTIYF.

The CDR3 is CASRRDATNEKLFF. The CDR3 DNA reads TGTGCCAGCAGACGCGATGCAACTAATGAAAAACTGTTTTTT. The chain combines TRBV6-5 with TRBJ1-4; D remains ambiguous. Germline V gene lookup returns CDR1 MNHEY and CDR2 SVGAGI. The CDR3 extends over 14 amino acids. Trimming cost V 6 bases and J 0 bases, with 8 bases left between them.

The genes are TRBV4-1 and TRBJ2-2; D is possibly TRBD1 (5 bases). Germline V gives CDR1 MGHRA, CDR2 YSYEKL. This CDR3 has 14 residues. V was pared by 3 bases and J by 4 bases, with 9 bases between. CDR3 in amino acids: CASSHLGATGELFF. CDR3 DNA: TGCGCCAGCAGCCACCTTGGGGCCACCGGGGAGCTGTTTTTT.

V usage is TRBV30 and J usage is TRBJ1-6; D unclear. The CDR3 has 14 amino acids. With 2 bases removed from V and 7 bases from J, the gap between germline ends came to 12 bases. Per germline, CDR1 GTSNPN and CDR2 SVGIG (reference sequence). For the CDR3, the DNA is TGTGCCTGGAGTCCGGGCAGCGTCAATTCACCCCTCCACTTT. It codes for CAWSPGSVNSPLHF.

The chain has TRBV6-5 and TRBJ1-6; maybe TRBD1 (5 bases). Trimming pared 6 bases from V and 8 bases from J, leaving 17 bases between. CDR3 length: 15 amino acids. Germline CDR1 and CDR2: MNHEY and SVGAGI. The CDR3 coding sequence is TGTGCCAGCAGCCGGGTGGGGCGGGGGGATTCACCCCTCCACTTT. Amino acids: CASSRVGRGDSPLHF.